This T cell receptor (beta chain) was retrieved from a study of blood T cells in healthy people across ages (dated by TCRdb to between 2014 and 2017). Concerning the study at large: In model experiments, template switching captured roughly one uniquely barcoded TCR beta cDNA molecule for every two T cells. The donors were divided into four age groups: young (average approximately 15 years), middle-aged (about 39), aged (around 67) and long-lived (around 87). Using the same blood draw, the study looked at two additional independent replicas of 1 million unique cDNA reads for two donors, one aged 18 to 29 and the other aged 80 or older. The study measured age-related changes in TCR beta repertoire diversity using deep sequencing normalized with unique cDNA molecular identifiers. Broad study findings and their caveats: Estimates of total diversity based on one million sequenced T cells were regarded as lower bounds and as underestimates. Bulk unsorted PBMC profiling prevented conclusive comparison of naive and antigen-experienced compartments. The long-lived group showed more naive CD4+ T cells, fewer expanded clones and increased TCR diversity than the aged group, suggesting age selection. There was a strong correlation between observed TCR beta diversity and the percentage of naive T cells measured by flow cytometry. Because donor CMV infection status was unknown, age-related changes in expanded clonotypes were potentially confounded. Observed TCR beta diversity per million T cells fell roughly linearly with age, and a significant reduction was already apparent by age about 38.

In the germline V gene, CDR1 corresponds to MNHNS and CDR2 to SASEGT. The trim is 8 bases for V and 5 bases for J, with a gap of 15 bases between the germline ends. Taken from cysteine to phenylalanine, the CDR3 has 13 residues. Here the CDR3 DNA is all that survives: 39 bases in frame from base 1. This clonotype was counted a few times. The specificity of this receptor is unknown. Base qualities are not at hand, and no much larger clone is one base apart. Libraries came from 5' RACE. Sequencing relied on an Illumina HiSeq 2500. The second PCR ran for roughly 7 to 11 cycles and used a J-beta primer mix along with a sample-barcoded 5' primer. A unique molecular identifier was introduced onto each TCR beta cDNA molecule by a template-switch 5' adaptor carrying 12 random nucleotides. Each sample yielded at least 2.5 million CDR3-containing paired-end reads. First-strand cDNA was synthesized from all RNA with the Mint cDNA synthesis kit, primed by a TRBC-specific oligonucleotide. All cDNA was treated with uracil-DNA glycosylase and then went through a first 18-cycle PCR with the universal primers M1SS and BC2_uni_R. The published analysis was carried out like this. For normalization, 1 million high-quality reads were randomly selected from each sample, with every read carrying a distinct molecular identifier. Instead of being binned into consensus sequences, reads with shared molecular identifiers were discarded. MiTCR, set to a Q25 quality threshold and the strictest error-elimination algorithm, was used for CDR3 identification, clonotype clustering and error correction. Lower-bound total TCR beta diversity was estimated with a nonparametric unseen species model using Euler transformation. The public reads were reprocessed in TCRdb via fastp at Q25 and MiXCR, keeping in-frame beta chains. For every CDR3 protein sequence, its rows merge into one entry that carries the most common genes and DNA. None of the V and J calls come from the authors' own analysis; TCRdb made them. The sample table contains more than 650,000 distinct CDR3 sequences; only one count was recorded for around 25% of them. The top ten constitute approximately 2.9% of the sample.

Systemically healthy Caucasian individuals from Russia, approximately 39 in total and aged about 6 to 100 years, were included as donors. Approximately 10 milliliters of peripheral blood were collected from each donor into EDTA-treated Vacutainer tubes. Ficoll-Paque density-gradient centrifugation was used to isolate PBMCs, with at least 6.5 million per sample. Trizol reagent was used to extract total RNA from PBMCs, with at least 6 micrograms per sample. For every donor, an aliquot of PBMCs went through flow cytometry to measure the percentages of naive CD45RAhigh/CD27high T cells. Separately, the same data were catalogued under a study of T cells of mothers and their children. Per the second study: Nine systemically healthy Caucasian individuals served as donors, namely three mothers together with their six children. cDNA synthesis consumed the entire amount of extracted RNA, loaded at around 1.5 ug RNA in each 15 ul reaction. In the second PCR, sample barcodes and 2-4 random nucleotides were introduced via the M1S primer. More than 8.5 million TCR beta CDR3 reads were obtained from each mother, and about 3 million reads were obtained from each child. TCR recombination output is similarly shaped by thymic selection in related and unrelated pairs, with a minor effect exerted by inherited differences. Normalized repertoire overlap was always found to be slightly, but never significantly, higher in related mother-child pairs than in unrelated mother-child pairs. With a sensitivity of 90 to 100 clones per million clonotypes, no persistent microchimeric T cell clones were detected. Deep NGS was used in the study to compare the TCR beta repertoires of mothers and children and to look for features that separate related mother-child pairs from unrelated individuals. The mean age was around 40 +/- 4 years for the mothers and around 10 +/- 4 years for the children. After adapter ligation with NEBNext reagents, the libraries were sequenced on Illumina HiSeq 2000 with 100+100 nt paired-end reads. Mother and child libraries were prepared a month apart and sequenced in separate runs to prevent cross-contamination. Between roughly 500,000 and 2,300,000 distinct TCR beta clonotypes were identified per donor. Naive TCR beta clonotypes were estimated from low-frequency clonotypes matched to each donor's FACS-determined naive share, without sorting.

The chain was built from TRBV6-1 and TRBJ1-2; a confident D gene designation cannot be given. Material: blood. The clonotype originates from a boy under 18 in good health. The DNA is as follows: TGTGCCAGCGGACCGGGCCCCCGGTATGGCTACACCTTC. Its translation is CASGPGPRYGYTF.